The rows below give T cell receptor beta chains drawn from one sample of a study of PD-L1 blockade in urothelial cancer. Using immunoSEQ multiplex PCR, the repertoire was profiled, and TCRdb retains in-frame clones only, with some absent. The sample yields 68,000 or so clones, more than 80% seen once. The sample consisted of PBMCs, taken around atezolizumab (anti-PD-L1) treatment. Receptors were obtained from a man aged 70-80 years with urothelial cancer. Each CDR3 is given without its conserved first and last residue. D genes are given only for firm matches. Some rows have no size entry. The others give once, few or many, or a class for an expanded clone.

TRBJ2-7 TRBD2 NA TRBV7-2 ASSLAIAGGSLEQY
TRBJ2-7 TRBD2 NA TRBV6-6 ASSSTGGEYEQY
TRBJ2-7 NA NA TRBV2 ASSVQRRDEQY
TRBJ2-5 NA NA TRBV30 AWSVGSHAGIETQY
TRBJ1-2 NA NA TRBV5-3 ARSLGATGGYT
TRBJ2-2 NA NA TRBV5-5 ASSRGRGNTGELF
TRBJ1-1 TRBD1 NA TRBV29-1 SVEETGVDTEAF
TRBJ2-2 NA NA TRBV7-3 ASSWTGADGELF
TRBJ2-4 TRBD2 NA TRBV7-8 ASSLVGGGGNIQY
TRBJ1-2 TRBD1 NA TRBV18 ASTDRGGANYGYT
TRBJ2-3 NA NA TRBV14 ASSQGQRTDTQY
TRBJ2-7 NA NA TRBV28 ASSSLRSGVYEQY
TRBJ2-2 NA NA TRBV19 ASSIDHGTGELF
TRBJ2-7 NA few TRBV5-4 ASSVGTPSSYEQY
TRBJ2-2 TRBD2 few TRBV18 ASSLKTSGNTGELF
TRBJ2-1 TRBD1 NA TRBV5-1 ASSWGQESSYNEQF
TRBJ1-2 TRBD1 NA TRBV14 ASSHSAQGRYGYT
TRBJ2-2 TRBD2 NA TRBV7-2 ASSPGSGSTGELF
TRBJ2-2 NA few TRBV2 ASSKQGTGELF
TRBJ2-7 TRBD2 NA TRBV4-2 ASSQAHAGEAYEQY